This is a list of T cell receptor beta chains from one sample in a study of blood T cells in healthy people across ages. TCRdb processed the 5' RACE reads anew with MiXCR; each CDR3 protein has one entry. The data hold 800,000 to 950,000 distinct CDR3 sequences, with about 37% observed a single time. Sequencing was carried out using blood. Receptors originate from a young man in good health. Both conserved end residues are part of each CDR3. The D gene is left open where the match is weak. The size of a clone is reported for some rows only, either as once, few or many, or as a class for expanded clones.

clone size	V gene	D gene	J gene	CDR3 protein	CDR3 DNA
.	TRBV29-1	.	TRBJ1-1	CSVEETDIEAFF	TGCAGCGTTGAAGAAACTGACATAGAGGCTTTCTTT
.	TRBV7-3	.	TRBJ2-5	CASSLDRDTGRTQYF	TGTGCCAGCAGCTTAGACCGGGACACCGGAAGGACCCAGTACTTC
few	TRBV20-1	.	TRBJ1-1	CSRGRGIKGTEAFF	TGCAGTAGAGGCAGGGGAATCAAGGGCACTGAAGCTTTCTTT
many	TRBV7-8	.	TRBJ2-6	CASSLAVSSGANVLTF	TGTGCCAGCAGCTTAGCGGTATCCTCTGGGGCCAACGTCCTGACTTTC
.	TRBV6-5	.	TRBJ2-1	CASSYSASSSYNEQFF	TGTGCCAGCAGTTACTCAGCCAGCAGCTCCTACAATGAGCAGTTCTTT
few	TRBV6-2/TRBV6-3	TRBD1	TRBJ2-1	CASISGGTYNEQFF	TGTGCCAGCATCTCAGGGGGAACCTACAATGAGCAGTTCTTC
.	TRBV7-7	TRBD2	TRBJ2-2	CASSPQRESGELFF	TGTGCTAGCAGTCCCCAGCGGGAGTCCGGGGAGCTGTTTTTT
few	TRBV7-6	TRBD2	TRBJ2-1	CASSGSSGGAIEQFF	TGTGCCAGCAGCGGATCTAGCGGGGGGGCCATTGAGCAGTTCTTC
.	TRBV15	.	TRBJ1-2	CATSRSSSGAGYGYTF	TGTGCCACCAGCAGATCTTCGTCGGGGGCAGGCTATGGCTACACCTTC
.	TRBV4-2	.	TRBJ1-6	CASSQNWGRSPLHF	TGTGCCAGCAGCCAAAATTGGGGGAGGTCTCCCCTCCACTTT
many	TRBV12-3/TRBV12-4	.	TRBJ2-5	CASSLSGMETQYF	TGTGCCAGCAGTTTGTCCGGGATGGAGACCCAGTACTTC
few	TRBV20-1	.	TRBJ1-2	CSARGAGRFLGYTF	TGCAGTGCTAGAGGGGCAGGTCGGTTTCTTGGCTACACCTTC
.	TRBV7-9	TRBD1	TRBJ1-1	CATVGTGRNTEAFF	TGTGCCACCGTGGGGACAGGGAGAAACACTGAAGCTTTCTTT
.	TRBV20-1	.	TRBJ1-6	CSARLGTFSSYNSPLHF	TGCAGTGCTAGATTGGGGACGTTTAGCTCCTATAATTCACCCCTCCACTTT
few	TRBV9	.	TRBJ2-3	CASSTRPGTDTQYF	TGTGCCAGCAGCACAAGACCTGGCACAGATACGCAGTATTTT
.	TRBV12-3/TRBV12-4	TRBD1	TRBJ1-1	CASSLRTGLLEAFF	TGTGCCAGCAGTTTGAGGACAGGGTTGCTTGAAGCTTTCTTT
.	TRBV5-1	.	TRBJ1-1	CASRPAGWRSTEAFF	TGCGCCAGCAGACCCGCAGGGTGGCGGAGCACTGAAGCTTTCTTT
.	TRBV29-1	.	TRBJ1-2	CSADTGTSVYGHTF	TGCAGCGCCGACACCGGGACCTCCGTTTACGGCCACACCTTC
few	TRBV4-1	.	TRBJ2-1	CASSQSRGGAYYNEQFF	TGCGCCAGCAGCCAAAGTAGGGGGGGAGCATATTACAATGAGCAGTTCTTC
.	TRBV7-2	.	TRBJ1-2	CASSLGPMTVGGYTF	TGTGCCAGCAGCTTAGGCCCTATGACAGTGGGCGGCTACACCTTC
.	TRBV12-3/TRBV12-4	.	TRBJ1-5	CASVSQGQPQHF	TGTGCCAGCGTTTCACAGGGACAGCCCCAGCATTTT
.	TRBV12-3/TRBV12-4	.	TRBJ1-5	CASRGGVSNQPQHF	TGTGCCAGCAGGGGCGGGGTTAGCAATCAGCCCCAGCATTTT
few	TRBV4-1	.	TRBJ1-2	CASSPAPIGGADYGYTF	TGCGCCAGCAGCCCTGCCCCAATTGGAGGGGCGGACTATGGCTACACCTTC
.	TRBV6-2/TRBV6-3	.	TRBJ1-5	CASSYSIRNQPQHF	TGTGCCAGCAGTTACTCCATAAGGAATCAGCCCCAGCATTTT
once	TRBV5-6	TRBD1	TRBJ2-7	CAGSTNIRDRVYYEQYF	TGTGCCGGCAGCACGAACATCCGGGACAGGGTATACTACGAGCAGTACTTC
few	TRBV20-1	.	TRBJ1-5	CSARRVNSNQPQHF	TGCAGCGCCAGACGAGTTAATAGCAATCAGCCCCAGCATTTT
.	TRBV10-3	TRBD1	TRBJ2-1	CAISEGQGGSYEQFF	TGTGCCATCAGTGAGGGACAGGGGGGATCCTACGAGCAGTTCTTC
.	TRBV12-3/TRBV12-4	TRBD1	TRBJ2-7	CASRPTTGSGEQYF	TGTGCCAGCAGACCAACGACAGGGTCTGGGGAGCAGTACTTC
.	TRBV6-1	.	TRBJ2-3	CASSGPIMDTQYF	TGTGCCAGCAGTGGACCAATTATGGATACGCAGTATTTT
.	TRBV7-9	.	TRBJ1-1	CASLARSGNTEAFF	TGTGCCAGCCTAGCGAGGTCGGGGAACACTGAAGCTTTCTTT
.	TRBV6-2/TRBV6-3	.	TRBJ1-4	CASSYSAGTDEKLFF	TGTGCCAGCAGTTACTCGGCAGGGACCGACGAAAAACTGTTTTTT
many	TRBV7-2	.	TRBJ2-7	CASSLNLWRYEQYF	TGTGCCAGCAGCTTAAATTTGTGGAGGTACGAGCAGTACTTC
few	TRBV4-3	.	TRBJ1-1	CASSQDRIGEAFF	TGCGCCAGCAGCCAAGATCGAATAGGTGAAGCTTTCTTT
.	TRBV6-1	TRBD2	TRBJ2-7	CASSKSLWRASGGYEQYF	TGTGCCAGCAGTAAATCGCTCTGGAGGGCTAGCGGGGGCTACGAGCAGTACTTC
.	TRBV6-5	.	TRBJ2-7	CASSYFHAPNYNEQYF	TGTGCCAGCAGTTACTTCCACGCACCTAACTACAATGAGCAGTACTTC
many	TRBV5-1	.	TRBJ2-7	CASSLDRDSGYEQYF	TGCGCCAGCAGCTTGGATCGGGATTCGGGCTACGAGCAGTACTTC
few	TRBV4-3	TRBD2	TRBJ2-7	CASSQGSGGDSYNEQYF	TGCGCCAGCAGCCAGGGCAGCGGGGGGGACTCCTACAATGAGCAGTACTTC
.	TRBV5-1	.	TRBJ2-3	CASSLGGRKGNTQYF	TGCGCCAGCAGCCTGGGGGGGCGTAAAGGAAATACGCAGTATTTT
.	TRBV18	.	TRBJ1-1	CASSPRWGVGEAFF	TGTGCCAGCTCACCCCGGTGGGGGGTCGGAGAAGCTTTCTTT
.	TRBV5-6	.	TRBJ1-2	CASSSPGEGSGYTF	TGTGCCAGCAGCTCTCCCGGGGAAGGAAGTGGCTACACCTTC
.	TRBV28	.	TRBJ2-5	CASSLRENYNEQYF	TGTGCCAGCAGTTTAAGGGAAAACTACAATGAGCAGTACTTC
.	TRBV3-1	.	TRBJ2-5	CASSQGGSSNQETQYF	TGTGCCAGCAGCCAAGGGGGCTCAAGTAACCAAGAGACCCAGTACTTC
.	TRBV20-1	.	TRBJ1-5	CSARDSSYSNQPQHF	TGCAGTGCTAGAGATTCCAGCTATAGCAATCAGCCCCAGCATTTT
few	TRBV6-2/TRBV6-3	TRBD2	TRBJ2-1	CASKSQGGGENNEQFF	TGTGCCAGCAAATCGCAAGGCGGGGGGGAGAACAATGAGCAGTTCTTC
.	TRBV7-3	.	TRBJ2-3	CASSPRLGDTQYF	TGTGCCAGCAGCCCCCGTCTGGGAGATACGCAGTATTTT
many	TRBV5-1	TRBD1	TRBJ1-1	CASGTGGDPPEAFF	TGCGCCAGCGGGACAGGGGGGGATCCCCCTGAAGCTTTCTTT